This T cell receptor (beta chain) was retrieved from a study of T-cell memory formation after mild COVID-19. Study context: Among the donors, TCR clusters were largely specific to each donor. General study results and limits: Nothing showed for sure that second-wave clones peaking on day 37 were SARS-CoV-2 specific. CM and EM subsets held most contracting CD4+ clones; EMRA held CD8+ ones.

Germline CDR1 ENHRY, CDR2 SYGVKD. The CDR3 consists of 13 residues. Between the trimmed V and J ends, which lost 6 bases and 0 bases, there was a span of 8 bases. Concerning this clonotype itself: Its antigen is currently unknown.

cDNA libraries for TCR alpha and TCR beta, carrying sample barcodes and UMIs, came from 5'RACE with constant-segment primers. MiXCR, applied by TCRdb to the 5' RACE reads, yields one record per CDR3 protein. The data hold under 700,000 distinct CDR3 sequences, with roughly 20% observed a single time. The chain combines TRBV10-3 with TRBJ1-2, with unresolved D. Sequencing input: PBMCs or a T cell subset sorted from them (not recorded which). This receptor was taken from an adult woman who had mild COVID-19 (a few samples of this study predate the infection). Cell type and time point are not known. The DNA of the CDR3 is TGTGCCATCAGGCGGGAAACTAACTATGGCTACACCTTC. Its translation: CAIRRETNYGYTF.